The 26 T cell receptor beta chains listed next were all sequenced from one sample in a study of breast tumors, draining lymph nodes, adjacent tissues. From the multiplex PCR reads, TCRdb called clonotypes with MiXCR, one entry per CDR3 protein. The data show under 150,000 distinct CDR3 sequences, with 20% to 25% seen just once and just over 2.5% held by the top ten. Axillary draining lymph nodes of breast cancer patients supplied the node samples. The sample consisted of axillary lymph node tissue. All receptors come from a female donor with breast cancer. Some clones in this sample may be carry-over from other donors' samples.

Ten or more counts support this clonotype. The V call is TRBV30, the J call TRBJ1-2, with a tentative D call TRBD1 (5 bases). The CDR3 has 13 amino acids. The V and J ends lost 8 bases and 4 bases respectively, with 17 bases between them. The germline V gene encodes CDR1 GTSNPN and CDR2 SVGIG (reference sequence). CDR3 amino acids: CATSGTEGYGYTF. CDR3 bases: TGTGCCACCTCCGGGACTGAGGGCTATGGCTACACCTTC. Combining the CDR3 with reference TRBV30 and TRBJ1-2 gives the whole variable domain SQTIHQWPATLVQPVGSPLSLECTVEGTSNPNLYWYRQAAGRGLQLLFYSVGIGQISSEVPQNLSASRPQDRQFILSSKKLLLSDSGFYLCATSGTEGYGYTFGSGTRLTVV.

In the case of this clonotype: Being one base from a much bigger clone, this may be a read error. J is TRBJ2-5 and V is TRBV12-3 or TRBV12-4; TRBD1 aligns across 10 bases. The CDR3 sequence is 15 residues long. J lost 7 bases, V lost 8 bases, and 13 bases had no gene match. CDR3 protein: CASLLSGTGVGTQYF. The CDR3 DNA follows: TGTGCCAGCCTACTGTCCGGGACAGGGGTCGGGACCCAGTACTTC.

The rearrangement links TRBV3-1 to TRBJ1-3; D is possibly TRBD1 (5 bases). There are 14 residues in the CDR3. V was pared by 6 bases and J by 2 bases, with 11 bases between. Germline V gene data show CDR1 as LGHDT and CDR2 as YNNKEL (reference sequence). CDR3 amino acids: CASRPGTPGNTIYF. In DNA form, the CDR3 reads TGTGCCAGCAGACCCGGGACTCCTGGAAACACCATATATTTT.

This chain uses TRBV29-1 with TRBJ2-7; 13 bases map to TRBD2. The CDR3 loop spans 14 amino acids. Germline lookup yields CDR1 SQVTM and CDR2 ANQGSEA. V shed 5 bases, J shed 0 bases, and the junction held 1 base outside the gene matches. The CDR3 nucleotides are TGCAGCGTTAGGACTAGCGGGAGCTCCTACGAGCAGTACTTC. Translating gives CSVRTSGSSYEQYF.

At least ten counts were recorded for this clonotype. The chain couples TRBV10-3 to TRBJ2-1; TRBD1 matches 7 bases. V gave up 7 bases and J gave up 5 bases; unmatched junction bases: 5. The CDR3 is 13 amino acids. Germline lookup yields CDR1 ENHRY and CDR2 SYGVKD. The CDR3 reads CAINRQGNNEQFF. CDR3 coding DNA: TGTGCCATCAACCGACAGGGAAACAATGAGCAGTTCTTC.

A remark on this clonotype: A clone one base away is much larger, so this may be a read error. V gene TRBV7-2 combines with J gene TRBJ1-3, with TRBD1 matching over 9 bases. This CDR3 has 17 amino acids. Looked up from germline, CDR1 is SGHTA and CDR2 is FQGNSA. The CDR3: CASSPTRDRVLGTTIYF. For the CDR3, the DNA is TGTGCCAGCAGCCCAACCCGGGACAGGGTACTTGGAACCACCATATATTTT. The full variable domain, in which reference TRBV7-2 and TRBJ1-3 provide the parts outside the CDR3, is GAGVSQSPSNKVTEKGKDVELRCDPISGHTALYWYRQSLGQGLEFLIYFQGNSAPDKSGLPSDRFSAERTGGSVSTLTIQRTQQEDSAVYLCASSPTRDRVLGTTIYFGEGSWLTVV.

The chain couples TRBV7-8 to TRBJ2-3, with unresolved D. This CDR3 has 17 amino acids. V was pared by 5 bases and J by 5 bases, with 23 bases between. Germline-derived CDR1 and CDR2 are SGHVS and FQNEAQ. The CDR3 region has the DNA TGTGCCAGCAGCCTGAACGTAGTGGAGCCCGCAGGAGATACGCAGTATTTT. It encodes CASSLNVVEPAGDTQYF.

This clonotype was counted ten times or more. The chain is built from TRBV4-2 and TRBJ1-5; D unclear. CDR3 length: 13 amino acids. The V gene lost 1 base and the J gene lost 5 bases, with 6 bases spanning the gap. Germline CDR1 is LGHNA and CDR2 is YNFKEQ. CDR3 DNA: TGTGCCAGCAGCCAAGGGTACTATCAGCCCCAGCATTTT. Translating it yields CASSQGYYQPQHF.

This clonotype was seen at least ten times. The J gene is TRBJ2-7, the V gene TRBV20-1; tentative D call: TRBD1 (6 bases). This CDR3 is built from 13 residues. Germline V lookup: CDR1 DFQATT, CDR2 SNEGSKA (reference sequence). Trimming shortened V by 3 bases and J by 2 bases, and 11 bases separated the two germline ends. The CDR3 reads CSASFGTPYEQYF. CDR3 bases: TGCAGTGCTAGCTTTGGGACACCCTACGAGCAGTACTTC.

This clonotype was counted between two and nine times. Just one base apart from a much larger clone, this may be a read error. Because it lacks the conserved phenylalanine or tryptophan at the end, this CDR3 is likely a read error. This chain uses TRBV15 with TRBJ2-1; D may be TRBD2 (5 bases). The CDR3 is 15 amino acids. Germline V lookup: CDR1 LNHNV, CDR2 YYDKDF (reference sequence). V was cut by 1 base and J by 3 bases, with 10 bases left in between. The CDR3 DNA is TGTGCCACCAGCAGAGGGGGAGACTACTACAATGAGCAGTTCCTC. This encodes CATSRGGDYYNEQFL.

This clonotype was recorded many times. This CDR3 reads CACKGLAGDEQFF. CDR3 coding DNA: TGTGCCTGTAAGGGACTAGCGGGGGATGAGCAGTTCTTC. This chain links TRBV30 with TRBJ2-1, with 14 bases fitting TRBD2. The CDR3 is made up of 13 amino acids. V was pared by 6 bases and J by 8 bases, with 3 bases of the junction left unmatched. The germline V gene encodes CDR1 GTSNPN and CDR2 SVGIG (reference sequence).

This clonotype has a count of ten or more. The chain carries TRBV9 and TRBJ2-2, with D perhaps matching TRBD2 (6 bases). Per the germline V gene, CDR1 is SGDLS and CDR2 is YYNGEE. The CDR3 runs to 18 residues. The V end was cut by 4 bases, the J end by 4 bases, with 23 bases between. CDR3 sequence (DNA): TGTGCCAGCAGCCTTCTAGGAGGAGGGGCAGGGAGCACCGGGGAGCTGTTTTTT. Translating gives CASSLLGGGAGSTGELFF.

This clonotype has ten or more counts. The gene calls are TRBV20-1 and TRBJ2-5, with 11 nucleotides matching TRBD2. Germline V gene lookup returns CDR1 DFQATT and CDR2 SNEGSKA (reference sequence). The CDR3 length is 15 residues. V dropped 4 bases and J dropped 5; count of bases not matched to a gene: 9. The CDR3 nucleotides are TGCAGTGCTAAAGACCCTAGCGGGAGGATTGAGACCCAGTACTTC. Its protein product is CSAKDPSGRIETQYF.

Comments on this clonotype: A much larger clone differs by one base, so this may be a read error. The chain links TRBV6-5 to TRBJ2-2; 14 bases agree with TRBD2. This CDR3 contains 19 residues. Germline V CDR1 and CDR2: MNHEY, SVGAGI. This CDR3 is CASSRLAGGPNGFAGGLFF. CDR3 coding DNA: TGTGCCAGCAGTCGACTAGCGGGAGGGCCGAATGGTTTTGCCGGGGGGCTGTTTTTT.

This clonotype appeared many times. CDR3 nucleotides: TGTGCCAGCGGCCCCTTTCGGGAGGGTTACGAGCAGTACTTC. Translating it yields CASGPFREGYEQYF. The chain uses TRBV28 and TRBJ2-7, with 8 bases lining up with TRBD2. The length of the CDR3 is 14 residues. The V gene end was trimmed by 8 bases and the J gene end by 4 bases; junction bases not matched to a gene: 10. CDR1 and CDR2 (germline): MDHEN, SYDVKM.

This clonotype appeared many times. This chain links TRBV11-3 with TRBJ2-1; TRBD2 matches at 11 bases. The length of the CDR3 is 14 residues. Losses at the gene ends were 1 base for V and 7 bases for J; bases not matched to a gene: 0. The V gene's germline CDR1 is SGHNT and CDR2 YENEEA. In nucleotides, the CDR3 is TGTGCCAGCAGCTTAGGACTAGCGGGGAATGAGCAGTTCTTC. Translated: CASSLGLAGNEQFF.

In this sample, this clonotype turned up many times. The rearrangement joins TRBV6-1 to TRBJ2-7; 11 bases agree with TRBD2. The V segment lost 5 bases and the J segment 6 bases; nucleotides outside the gene matches: 9. The germline CDR1 and CDR2 sequences are MNHNS and SASEGT. This CDR3 region has 15 residues. The CDR3 nucleotides read TGTGCCAGCAGTATTCCGGGACTAGCGGCTGCCGAGCAGTACTTC. Protein: CASSIPGLAAAEQYF.

Ten or more counts support this clonotype. The CDR3: CATRQGEKLFF. In nucleotides, the CDR3 is TGTGCCACCCGACAGGGAGAAAAACTGTTTTTT. This chain connects TRBV15 to TRBJ1-4; 7 bases line up with TRBD1. The J segment lost 8 bases and the V segment lost 8 bases, leaving 2 bases of the junction unmatched. CDR3 length equals 11 residues. Germline V gene sequence: CDR1 LNHNV, CDR2 YYDKDF (reference sequence). The full variable domain, in which reference TRBV15 and TRBJ1-4 provide the parts outside the CDR3, is DAMVIQNPRYQVTQFGKPVTLSCSQTLNHNVMYWYQQKSSQAPKLLFHYYDKDFNNEADTPDNFQSRRPNTSFCFLDIRSPGLGDTAMYLCATRQGEKLFFGSGTQLSVL.

This clonotype was observed many times. The chain couples TRBV4-3 to TRBJ2-7; TRBD1 agrees at 7 bases. This CDR3 is 14 amino acids long. The junction had 8 bases not matched to a gene; V was cut back by 3 bases and J by 6 bases. The V gene's germline CDR1 is LGHNA and CDR2 YSLEER. Here the CDR3 reads CASSQRTGYFEQYF. In DNA, the CDR3 is TGCGCCAGCAGCCAGAGGACAGGATATTTCGAGCAGTACTTC.

This clonotype occurred many times. The gene calls are TRBV29-1 and TRBJ2-7; the D gene is possibly TRBD2 (5 bases). The CDR3 consists of 14 residues. Germline CDR1 and CDR2: SQVTM and ANQGSEA. Trimming cost V 6 bases and J 4 bases, with 19 bases left between them. This chain's CDR3 is CSVVKEAGGYEQYF. The DNA for the CDR3 is TGCAGCGTCGTGAAAGAGGCCGGAGGTTACGAGCAGTACTTC.

The sample holds many counts of this clonotype. The chain is built from TRBV9 and TRBJ2-3, with TRBD2 identical over 12 bases. Germline trimming cut 0 bases from V and 2 bases from J; bases unmatched to any gene: 7. This CDR3 spans 18 amino acids. CDR1 and CDR2 from the germline V gene are SGDLS and YYNGEE. CDR3 protein: CASSVATSGSGVTDTQYF. The CDR3 nucleotides are TGTGCCAGCAGCGTAGCGACTAGCGGGAGCGGGGTCACAGATACGCAGTATTTT.

This clonotype was counted many times. The chain combines TRBV2 with TRBJ1-5; D perhaps matches TRBD1 (5 bases). Between the trimmed V and J ends, which lost 7 bases and 5 bases, there was a span of 12 bases. The CDR3 runs to 13 residues. Germline CDR1 and CDR2: SNHLY and FYNNEI. CDR3 protein: CASTRDRYQPQHF. CDR3 nucleotides: TGTGCCAGCACTCGGGACCGCTATCAGCCCCAGCATTTT.

The J gene is TRBJ2-1, the V gene TRBV30; 9 bases line up with TRBD2. J gave up 7 bases and V 1 base, and 5 bases lay outside the gene matches. Germline values: CDR1 GTSNPN, CDR2 SVGIG (reference sequence). This CDR3 has 14 amino acids. The CDR3, as DNA: TGTGCCTGGAGTGGTGGACTAGCGCCTAATGAGCAGTTCTTC. This gives the protein CAWSGGLAPNEQFF.

Comments on this clonotype: A much larger clone differs from this one at a single base, so this may be a read error. This chain connects TRBV5-1 to TRBJ2-2; 14 bases are shared with TRBD2. Germline CDR1 is SGHRS and CDR2 is YFSETQ. V lost 5 bases, J lost 10 bases, and 7 bases stayed unmatched. CDR3 length: 15 amino acids. Here the CDR3 reads CASRSGLAGGEELFF. The CDR3 bases are TGCGCCAGCAGATCTGGACTAGCGGGAGGTGAGGAGCTGTTTTTT.

There are many counts of this clonotype. V and J are TRBV29-1 and TRBJ2-2; D may correspond to TRBD1 or TRBD2 (5 bases each). V lost 7 bases to trimming and J lost 2 bases, with 14 bases between them. This CDR3 region has 14 residues. Germline V gives CDR1 SQVTM, CDR2 ANQGSEA. The CDR3: CSERKGTNTGELFF. CDR3 in DNA: TGCAGCGAACGAAAGGGGACCAACACCGGGGAGCTGTTTTTT.

Many counts were recorded for this clonotype. The chain is built from TRBV5-8 and TRBJ2-7; 7 nucleotides line up with TRBD1. The CDR3 is 17 residues long. The J segment lost 4 bases and the V segment lost 3 bases, leaving 16 bases of the junction unmatched. From germline, CDR1 is SGHTS and CDR2 YDEGEE. CDR3 in DNA: TGTGCCAGCAGCTCCCCACGGGGAAAACAGGGGTTGTACGAGCAGTACTTC. As protein: CASSSPRGKQGLYEQYF.